This is a list of T cell receptor beta chains from one sample in a study of OX40 agonist ivuxolimab in advanced cancers. TCRdb's copy holds only in-frame clones and misses some; the assay was immunoSEQ multiplex PCR. The data hold some 70,000 clones, with about 88% observed a single time. The sequencing here drew on CD4+ or CD8+ T cells sorted from blood, taken in a trial of the OX40 agonist ivuxolimab. The receptors come from an adult with an advanced solid tumor such as melanoma, head and neck, liver or kidney cancer. CDR3s include the opening cysteine and the closing phenylalanine or tryptophan. The D gene is left open where the match is weak. Only some rows state a clone size, as once, few, many or a class for expanded clones.

CDR3 DNA	CDR3 protein	clone size	CDR3 length	D gene	V gene	J gene
TGTGCCAGCAGCTTAGAGGCGGGCCTGAGGGGCTACACCTTC	CASSLEAGLRGYTF	few	14	-	TRBV7-2	TRBJ1-2
TGTGCCAGCAGTGCCTCAGGGGCGAACACTGAAGCTTTCTTT	CASSASGANTEAFF	-	14	-	TRBV2	TRBJ1-1
TGTGCCAGTTGCAGGGGAGGCTCTGGAAACACCATATATTTT	CASCRGGSGNTIYF	-	14	-	TRBV19	TRBJ1-3
TGTGCCAGCACCGGGGGGCGTGGATCGGGTGGCTACACCTTC	CASTGGRGSGGYTF	once	14	-	TRBV28	TRBJ1-2
TGCGCCAGCAGCCAAGCAACAGGGGGTCACACCGGGGAGCTGTTTTTT	CASSQATGGHTGELFF	-	16	TRBD1	TRBV4-1	TRBJ2-2
TGTGCCAGTAGTAAAGGCAATACAGATACGCAGTATTTT	CASSKGNTDTQYF	-	13	-	TRBV19	TRBJ2-3
TGTGCCAGCAGCTCGAGGGGGAGCACAGATACGCAGTATTTT	CASSSRGSTDTQYF	-	14	-	TRBV7-3	TRBJ2-3
TGTGCCAGCAATTTTTTGCCCGAGGGACCCCTCCACTTT	CASNFLPEGPLHF	-	13	-	TRBV6-6	TRBJ1-6
TGTGCCAGCAGCTCGGGACCCCACACTGAAGCTTTCTTT	CASSSGPHTEAFF	-	13	-	TRBV7-3	TRBJ1-1
TGCGCCAGCAGCTTGGGGAGCGTAACCTCCTACAATGAGCAGTTCTTC	CASSLGSVTSYNEQFF	-	16	-	TRBV5-1	TRBJ2-1
TGTGCCAGCAGCTCACCTGGGGACAGGGGGATACGTGGCTACACCTTC	CASSSPGDRGIRGYTF	-	16	TRBD1	TRBV5-4	TRBJ1-2
TGTGCCAGCAGCTTAGCGTTAGGTACAGGGAGGAGGAACACTGAAGCTTTCTTT	CASSLALGTGRRNTEAFF	-	18	-	TRBV7-2	TRBJ1-1
TGTGCCACCCGCGGGGGTGTGCCTCGGGGCTACACCTTC	CATRGGVPRGYTF	-	13	-	TRBV19	TRBJ1-2
TGTGCCAGCAGCCAACATGCAGGCGCCTACGAGCAGTACTTC	CASSQHAGAYEQYF	once	14	-	TRBV14	TRBJ2-7
TGTGCCAGCCAGGGGACGGCGTACGAGCAGTACTTC	CASQGTAYEQYF	-	12	-	TRBV2	TRBJ2-7
TGTGCCAGTACCCCGGCCGGGGGGACCGCTCAGCCCCAGCATTTT	CASTPAGGTAQPQHF	-	15	-	TRBV19	TRBJ1-5
TGTGCCTGGAGCGGATTGAGGCAGGCAGTTCGGTACTTC	CAWSGLRQAVRYF	-	13	-	TRBV30	TRBJ2-7
TGTGCCAGCGCCTGGTTCACAGATACGCAGTATTTT	CASAWFTDTQYF	few	12	-	TRBV9	TRBJ2-3
TGTGCCAGCAGCCATGGACAGGGCACAGATACGCAGTATTTT	CASSHGQGTDTQYF	once	14	TRBD1	TRBV28	TRBJ2-3
TGTGCCAGCAGCTTAGGGTTGACTAGCGGAAAGAACACCGGGGAGCTGTTTTTT	CASSLGLTSGKNTGELFF	-	18	TRBD2	TRBV7-6	TRBJ2-2
TGTGCCAGCAGCCAAGAAGATGGGACACGCGGCTATGGCTACACCTTC	CASSQEDGTRGYGYTF	-	16	-	TRBV4-2	TRBJ1-2